This T cell receptor beta chain is drawn from a study of CXCR3-negative and CXCR3-positive naive CD8 T cells. At the level of the study: TRB reads totalled about 135 million, about 1.5 +/- 0.3 million per library. Study-wide points: In both naive subsets diversity was comparably high, whereas memory CD8+ cells showed much lower diversity. TRB CDR3 properties served as the basis for inferring TCR strength, and surface CD5 was comparable between naive subsets. Both naive subsets, CXCR3-negative and CXCR3-positive, displayed similar TRBV-TRBJ usage, unlike memory cells.

A note on this clonotype: Its antigen is as yet unknown.

CDR1 and CDR2 (germline): SQVTM, ANQGSEA. CDR3 length equals 17 residues. In preparing the TRB cDNA libraries, 5' RACE with UMI labels was used. From the 5' RACE reads, TCRdb lists one entry per CDR3 protein and no DNA. In total, the table holds 30,000 to 40,000 distinct CDR3 sequences. The chain is built from TRBV29-1 and TRBJ1-2; TCRdb proposes TRBD1, but this gene call is untestable without DNA. This TCR was recovered from a human donor in good health. Some clones in this sample may be carry-over from other donors' samples. Specimen: memory CD8+ T cells from blood. The CDR3 here is CSVEDRWDDRGSYGYTF.